The rows below give T cell receptor beta chains drawn from one sample of a study of T cell changes during pregnancy in multiple sclerosis. Method: immunoSEQ multiplex PCR; TCRdb's copy keeps in-frame clones and lacks some. Of fewer than 50,000 clones listed, roughly 94% are singletons. Sequencing used CD8+ T cells from peripheral blood mononuclear cells, obtained before pregnancy. These receptors all stem from a female donor with multiple sclerosis, enrolled in a pregnancy study. Both conserved end residues are part of each CDR3. A D gene is named only where the DNA matches it firmly. Size tells how often a clone was seen (once, few, many) or the class of an expanded clone, and some rows leave it out.

abundance	v_gene	j_gene	d_gene	CDR3nt	CDR3aa
NA	TRBV6-1	TRBJ2-3	TRBD2	TGTGCCAGCAGGTTATTAGCGGGAGTCTCAGATACGCAGTATTTT	CASRLLAGVSDTQYF
NA	TRBV9	TRBJ2-7	TRBD2	TGTGCCAGCAGTGCGGGGGGGAGTGACGAGCAGTACTTC	CASSAGGSDEQYF
once	TRBV10-2	TRBJ2-7	TRBD1	TGCGCCAGCAGTAAAAAGAACAGGGGGTCCTACGAGCAGTACTTC	CASSKKNRGSYEQYF
NA	TRBV4-1	TRBJ1-5	NA	TGCGCCAGCAGCCAAGTCCCCGGTCAGCCCCAGCATTTT	CASSQVPGQPQHF
NA	TRBV4-2	TRBJ2-4	NA	TGTGCCAGCAGCCAAGATGGGGGGAACATCATAGGGGAAAACATTCAGTACTTC	CASSQDGGNIIGENIQYF
NA	TRBV9	TRBJ2-5	TRBD1	TGTGCCAGCAGCGAGGGGGCCCGGGAGACCCAGTACTTC	CASSEGARETQYF
NA	TRBV7-6	TRBJ2-3	NA	TGTGCCAGCAGCCCAGGCAGGACTCTTAGCACAGATACGCAGTATTTT	CASSPGRTLSTDTQYF
NA	TRBV19	TRBJ2-7	TRBD1	TGTGCCAGTAGTATAGGCCCGGGACAGGGGTACGAGCAGTACTTC	CASSIGPGQGYEQYF
NA	TRBV10-1	TRBJ2-3	TRBD2	TGCGCCAGCAGTGAGCGGGAGGCAGATACGCAGTATTTT	CASSEREADTQYF
NA	TRBV9	TRBJ2-7	TRBD2	TGTGCCAGCAGCTCTGGGACTAGCGGGAGGGATACCTACGAGCAGTACTTC	CASSSGTSGRDTYEQYF
NA	TRBV4-1	TRBJ1-5	TRBD1	TGCGCCAGCAGCCGACAGGGGCCCAATCAGCCCCAGCATTTT	CASSRQGPNQPQHF
NA	TRBV27	TRBJ2-5	TRBD1	TGTGCCAGCAGTTACCTGACAGGGCCCTCAGAGACCCAGTACTTC	CASSYLTGPSETQYF
NA	TRBV14	TRBJ2-1	NA	TGTGCCAGCAGCCAAACAGGGTCCTACAATGAGCAGTTCTTC	CASSQTGSYNEQFF
NA	TRBV29-1	TRBJ2-2	NA	TGCAGCGTTGAAGAAAGGGGGGGGGCGACCACGAACACCGGGGAGCTGTTTTTT	CSVEERGGATTNTGELFF
NA	TRBV27	TRBJ2-7	NA	TGTGCCAGCAGTCAACAGGGACCCTACGAGCAGTACTTC	CASSQQGPYEQYF
few	TRBV7-9	TRBJ1-1	NA	TGTGCCAGCAGCTTCGGCGGCGCGGGAGGGACTTTCTTT	CASSFGGAGGTFF
NA	TRBV19	TRBJ1-1	NA	TGTGCCAGTAGTATGAGGGCACCTGAAGCTTTCTTT	CASSMRAPEAFF
NA	TRBV7-8	TRBJ1-1	TRBD1	TGTGCCAGCAGCCCCGGGACAGGGGCTGGGGCTTTCTTT	CASSPGTGAGAFF
NA	TRBV4-1	TRBJ2-7	TRBD2	TGCGCCAGCAGCCAAATCGCGGGAGCGGTCTACGAGCAGTACTTC	CASSQIAGAVYEQYF
NA	TRBV19	TRBJ2-1	NA	TGTGCCAGTAGTCACGACAGTTACAATGAGCAGTTCTTC	CASSHDSYNEQFF
NA	TRBV27	TRBJ1-4	TRBD1	TGTGCCAGCAGTTACGGACAGGGATACGAAAAACTGTTTTTT	CASSYGQGYEKLFF